The rows below give T cell receptor beta chains drawn from one sample of a study of T cells in tuberculosis. The data were produced by immunoSEQ multiplex PCR, yet TCRdb's version contains in-frame clones alone and is incomplete. The data show about 36,000 clones, approximately 93% seen once. The sample comprised PBMCs. These receptors were collected from a donor aged 10-35 years with latent tuberculosis or without tuberculosis infection. The CDR3 runs from the conserved cysteine through the conserved F or W. Each record gives: V gene, clone size, D gene, J gene, CDR3 DNA, CDR3 protein. D genes are given only for firm matches. Clone size is shown for a subset of rows, as once, few, many or a class of expanded clone.

TRBV4-2	.	TRBD2	TRBJ2-3	TGTGCCAGCAAACCAACGACTAGCGGGGGCACAGATACGCAGTATTTT	CASKPTTSGGTDTQYF
TRBV10-2	.	TRBD1	TRBJ2-5	TGCGCCAGCAGAGAGGGACAGGGGGAAGTGGAGACCCAGTACTTC	CASREGQGEVETQYF
TRBV4-2	.	.	TRBJ2-7	TGTGCCAGCAGCCAAGGGGCAGTTACCTACGAGCAGTACTTC	CASSQGAVTYEQYF
TRBV5-4	.	.	TRBJ1-1	TGTGCCAGCAGCTTAGGACAGACCAACACTGAAGCTTTCTTT	CASSLGQTNTEAFF
TRBV6-5	.	.	TRBJ2-7	TGTGCCAGCACTCGACAGCTGGGTTGGGACGAGCAGTACTTC	CASTRQLGWDEQYF
TRBV29-1	.	.	TRBJ1-2	TGCAGCGTCCCAGGGACACCGAACAAATATGGCTACACCTTC	CSVPGTPNKYGYTF
TRBV19	.	TRBD1	TRBJ2-1	TGTGCCAGTAGGGACAGGGACTCTGGCTCCTACAATGAGCAGTTCTTC	CASRDRDSGSYNEQFF
TRBV30	.	.	TRBJ1-2	TGTGCCTGGAGACCCAGGGGACCCTATGGCTACACCTTC	CAWRPRGPYGYTF
TRBV7-9	.	TRBD1	TRBJ1-2	TGTGCCAGCAGCTCCGAGACAGGGGGGATGGAGGGCTACACCTTC	CASSSETGGMEGYTF
TRBV4-2	.	.	TRBJ2-7	TGTGCCAGCAGCCAAGATATTGCGGGGGCCTACTACGAGCAGTACTTC	CASSQDIAGAYYEQYF
TRBV21-1	.	.	TRBJ2-7	TGTGCCAGCAGCAAAGAGGGCTCCCTCAAACCAGCGGGGTACTTC	CASSKEGSLKPAGYF
TRBV19	.	TRBD2	TRBJ2-3	TGTGCCAGTAGTATGTCTAGCGGAAGCACAGATACGCAGTATTTT	CASSMSSGSTDTQYF
TRBV5-6	once	TRBD1	TRBJ1-1	TGTGCCAGCAGCCCACAGGGGGCCGCTGAAGCTTTCTTT	CASSPQGAAEAFF
TRBV19	few	.	TRBJ2-2	TGTGCCAGTAGTATTCAGTTCACCGGGGAGCTGTTTTTT	CASSIQFTGELFF
TRBV5-1	.	TRBD1	TRBJ1-3	TGCGCCAGCAGCTGGATGGGAATACAGGGGCGCGGAAACACCATATATTTT	CASSWMGIQGRGNTIYF
TRBV19	.	.	TRBJ2-3	TGTGCCAGTAGCAGGGGTGGGGAGCGCAGCACAGATACGCAGTATTTT	CASSRGGERSTDTQYF
TRBV11-2	.	.	TRBJ1-1	TGTGCCAGCAGCTTAAATTTTTTGGGGGGGACTGAAGCTTTCTTT	CASSLNFLGGTEAFF
TRBV27	.	TRBD1	TRBJ1-3	TGTGCCAGCAGTTTATCAGGGGGCCGCTTGAACACCATATATTTT	CASSLSGGRLNTIYF
TRBV27	.	TRBD1	TRBJ1-5	TGTGCCAGCAGTTTTTCCTGGGACAGGGGGCCAAGGGTATTTCAGCCCCAGCATTTT	CASSFSWDRGPRVFQPQHF
TRBV5-6	.	.	TRBJ2-1	TGTGCCAGCAGCCCTCCCCCATGGGGGGACAATGAGCAGTTCTTC	CASSPPPWGDNEQFF
TRBV19	.	.	TRBJ1-6	TGTGCCAGTCAAAGGGGCGCGGAAGGATCACCCCTCCACTTT	CASQRGAEGSPLHF
TRBV7-3	.	TRBD1	TRBJ2-3	TGTGCCAGCAGCTTTAATGAGGACAGGGGAGGGTATACGCAGTATTTT	CASSFNEDRGGYTQYF
TRBV6-6	.	.	TRBJ1-3	TGTGCCAGCAGTCCCGGACAGACCTCTGGAAACACCATATATTTT	CASSPGQTSGNTIYF
TRBV9	.	TRBD2	TRBJ2-7	TGTGCCAGCAGCGTAGAAGGAGGGGAGGGAAGGGACGAGCAGTACTTC	CASSVEGGEGRDEQYF